One sample yielded the 29 T cell receptor beta chains listed below, sequenced in a study of blood T cells in healthy people across ages. Then a second PCR, running roughly 7 to 11 cycles, was carried out with a sample-barcoded 5' primer and a J-beta primer mix. TCRdb re-called the 5' RACE reads with MiXCR, one entry per CDR3 protein. The sample holds about 640,000 distinct CDR3 sequences, around 31% seen once. The sample was blood. The receptors derive from a woman older than 75 in good health.

In this sample, this clonotype turned up once. The chain combines TRBV5-1 with TRBJ2-1, with TRBD2 identical over 11 bases. With V trimmed by 0 bases and J by 6 bases, 8 bases remained unmatched. Germline-derived CDR1 and CDR2 are SGHRS and YFSETQ. The CDR3 consists of 17 residues. CDR3 nucleotides: TGCGCCAGCAGCTTGGCGGCTAGCGGGGGGATAACCAATGAGCAGTTCTTC. Protein sequence: CASSLAASGGITNEQFF.

In its sample, this clonotype was seen many times. A read error may account for a junction end that differs from germline. The chain carries TRBV7-8 and TRBJ2-5, with 8 bases fitting TRBD2. The V gene's germline CDR1 is SGHVS and CDR2 FQNEAQ. This CDR3 contains 12 residues. The CDR3 bases are TGCGGCGGGGGGCCTGCACGGGAGACCCAGTACTTC. It encodes CGGGPARETQYF.

This clonotype was counted a few times. This could be a read error, since a much larger clone is one nucleotide away. This CDR3 reads CASSSRRAGPAKTQYF. The CDR3 DNA reads as TGTGCCAGCAGCTCCCGACGAGCGGGACCTGCTAAGACCCAGTACTTC. This chain connects TRBV7-2 to TRBJ2-5, with 7 bases that match TRBD2. Trimming removed 4 bases from V and 6 bases from J; junction bases left unmatched: 14. Germline V gene lookup returns CDR1 SGHTA and CDR2 FQGNSA. This CDR3 spans 16 amino acids.

This chain connects TRBV14 to TRBJ2-5; tentatively, D is TRBD2 (7 bases). The tail of the sequence fits TRBJ2-1 better, so the J call may be wrong. The CDR3 runs 16 residues. Germline CDR1 is SGHDN and CDR2 is FVKESK. The DNA of the CDR3 is TGTGCCAGCAGCCAAGATTTGTACAGGGCGGGAGAGACCCAGTTCTTC. Translating gives CASSQDLYRAGETQFF.

This clonotype was seen ten or more times. At one boundary the junction diverges from the germline segment, which might be a read error. In DNA form, the CDR3 reads TGTGCCAGCAGCTTAGGACAGGGCTACGAGCAGTACTTC. Protein sequence: CASSLGQGYEQYF. This rearrangement joins TRBV12-3 or TRBV12-4 to TRBJ2-7; 8 bases align to TRBD1. The CDR3 length is 13 residues.

This chain joins TRBV11-1 and TRBJ1-1; possibly TRBD1 for D (6 bases). The V and J ends lost 6 bases and 6 bases respectively, with 23 bases between them. The CDR3 has 16 amino acids. Germline CDR1 reads SGHAT; CDR2 reads FQDESV (reference sequence). The CDR3 sequence is CASSSLQEQGRAEAFF. Written as DNA, the CDR3 is TGTGCCAGCAGTTCACTACAGGAGCAGGGGAGAGCTGAAGCTTTCTTT.

This clonotype was counted only a few times. The chain is built from TRBV20-1 and TRBJ1-2, with D perhaps TRBD1 (5 bases). The V and J ends lost 6 bases and 8 bases respectively, with 16 bases between them. This CDR3 region has 12 residues. CDR1 is DFQATT and CDR2 is SNEGSKA in the germline V gene (reference sequence). The CDR3 DNA follows: TGCAGTGCGCCTGGACCAGGGAGAGGCTACACCTTC. This encodes CSAPGPGRGYTF.

The V gene is TRBV7-9, the J gene TRBJ2-7; D might be TRBD1 (7 bases). Germline CDR1 SEHNR, CDR2 FQNEAQ (reference sequence). Trimming cost V 5 bases and J 4 bases, with 21 bases left between them. The CDR3 is made up of 16 amino acids. This CDR3 reads CASSQGGQGTPYEQYF. For the CDR3, the DNA is TGTGCCAGCAGCCAGGGGGGACAAGGGACCCCTTACGAGCAGTACTTC. The variable domain in full, with the rest retrieved from reference TRBV7-9 and TRBJ2-7, is DTGVSQNPRHKITKRGQNVTFRCDPISEHNRLYWYRQTLGQGPEFLTYFQNEAQLEKSRLLSDRFSAERPKGSFSTLEIQRTEQGDSAMYLCASSQGGQGTPYEQYFGPGTRLTVT.

The genes are TRBV2 and TRBJ2-5; 8 bases align to TRBD1. Germline loops: CDR1 SNHLY, CDR2 FYNNEI. The CDR3 is 16 amino acids. With V trimmed by 2 bases and J by 2 bases, 7 bases remained unmatched. The DNA for the CDR3 is TGTGCCAGCAGTGAATCCTCCGGGACAGGACAAGAGACCCAGTACTTC. It is translated as CASSESSGTGQETQYF.

The chain uses TRBV7-9 and TRBJ2-1, with 7 bases aligning to TRBD1. J lost 13 bases, V lost 5 bases, and 14 bases had no gene match. Germline V gene data show CDR1 as SEHNR and CDR2 as FQNEAQ (reference sequence). The CDR3 totals 14 residues. The CDR3 bases are TGTGCCAGCAGCATGGGACAGCCCCAAGAGACCCAGTTCTTC. It codes for CASSMGQPQETQFF.

Comments on this clonotype: At one boundary the junction diverges from the germline segment, which might be a read error. CDR3 loop: CTSSFRANYGYTF. CDR3 bases: TGTACCAGCAGTTTTCGGGCTAACTATGGCTACACCTTC. The V gene is TRBV27, the J gene TRBJ1-2; D remains ambiguous. This CDR3 has 13 residues. Germline CDR1 and CDR2: MNHEY and SMNVEV (reference sequence).

In this sample, this clonotype turned up many times. The chain has TRBV6-5 and TRBJ1-5; D is unclear. The ends were cut back, 0 bases at V and 5 bases at J, with 5 bases in the middle. The germline V gene encodes CDR1 MNHEY and CDR2 SVGAGI. This CDR3 spans 13 amino acids. The CDR3 nucleotides are TGTGCCAGCAGTTACTCGAAAGATCAGCCCCAGCATTTT. This gives the protein CASSYSKDQPQHF.

The chain recombines TRBV10-1 with TRBJ2-4; either TRBD1 or TRBD2 may supply D (5 bases each). This CDR3 comprises 16 residues. The germline V and J ends were trimmed by 0 bases and 1 base, with 10 bases remaining between them. Per germline, CDR1 WNHNN and CDR2 SYGVQD (reference sequence). This CDR3 reads CASSESVWGAKNIQYF. CDR3 in DNA: TGCGCCAGCAGTGAGTCAGTGTGGGGGGCCAAAAACATTCAGTACTTC.

In its sample, this clonotype was seen many times. Germline and junction disagree at one end, which may indicate a read error. The V gene is TRBV20-1, the J gene TRBJ2-3; 10 bases are a match to TRBD2. The CDR3 consists of 14 residues. The germline V gene has CDR1 DFQATT and CDR2 SNEGSKA (reference sequence). CDR3 sequence (DNA): TGCAGTGCCAGAGGGCTAGCGGGGGCTCATACGCAGTATTTT. Its translation is CSARGLAGAHTQYF.

The chain uses TRBV5-1 and TRBJ2-2, with 9 bases aligning to TRBD1. J lost 3 bases, V lost 4 bases, and 7 bases had no gene match. CDR1 SGHRS and CDR2 YFSETQ come from the germline V gene. CDR3 length: 16 residues. The CDR3, as DNA: TGCGCCAGCAGCCTCCACAGGGGGCCGGACACCGGGGAGCTGTTTTTT. Its translation is CASSLHRGPDTGELFF.

This clonotype was picked up many times. The chain combines TRBV20-1 with TRBJ2-1; D ambiguous. CDR1 DFQATT and CDR2 SNEGSKA come from the germline V gene (reference sequence). Trimming stripped 3 bases from V and 2 bases from J, with 11 bases between. The CDR3 sequence is 14 residues long. CDR3 nucleotide sequence: TGCAGTGCTAGGCCCCCCTACACCTACAATGAGCAGTTCTTC. Its protein product is CSARPPYTYNEQFF.

To note about this clonotype: A read error may account for a junction end that differs from germline. The chain couples TRBV7-8 to TRBJ1-1; TRBD1 agrees at 7 bases. Germline lookup yields CDR1 SGHVS and CDR2 FQNEAQ. The CDR3 consists of 15 residues. The DNA for the CDR3 is TGTGCCGGCAGCCCGCGGGGACAGATGAACACTGAAGCTTTCTTT. It specifies CAGSPRGQMNTEAFF.

This clonotype was counted ten times or more. The chain carries TRBV10-3 and TRBJ2-7, with TRBD1 matching 7 bases. This CDR3 region has 15 residues. Trimming removed 1 base from V and 2 bases from J; junction bases left unmatched: 5. Germline CDR1 is ENHRY and CDR2 is SYGVKD. The CDR3 DNA reads TGTGCCATCAGTGAGTTGGCAGGGGGAACCTACGAGCAGTACTTC. It codes for CAISELAGGTYEQYF.

Many counts were recorded for this clonotype. CDR3 DNA sequence: TGTGCCAGCAGCCATCTAGCGGGGGAAGAGACCCAGTACTTC. This sequence encodes CASSHLAGEETQYF. The chain uses TRBV4-2 and TRBJ2-5; TRBD2 aligns across 10 bases. V lost 3 bases and J lost 3; bases outside the gene matches: 1. The CDR3 is made up of 14 amino acids. Germline V gene sequence: CDR1 LGHNA, CDR2 YNFKEQ.

At least ten counts were recorded for this clonotype. The CDR3 DNA sequence: TGTGCCACCAGCAGTAGCCCCCGGGAGACCCAGTACTTC. Encoded protein: CATSSSPRETQYF. The rearrangement joins TRBV15 to TRBJ2-5, with no clear D. Germline V CDR1 and CDR2: LNHNV, YYDKDF (reference sequence). The CDR3 totals 13 residues. V gave up 3 bases and J gave up 5 bases, with 10 bases separating them. The whole variable domain, remainder taken from reference TRBV15 and TRBJ2-5, is DAMVIQNPRYQVTQFGKPVTLSCSQTLNHNVMYWYQQKSSQAPKLLFHYYDKDFNNEADTPDNFQSRRPNTSFCFLDIRSPGLGDTAMYLCATSSSPRETQYFGPGTRLLVL.

Comment on this clonotype: It may be a read error: a sequence one base away is much more abundant. This chain uses TRBV20-1 with TRBJ2-1; either TRBD1 or TRBD2 may supply D (6 bases each). Germline V lookup: CDR1 DFQATT, CDR2 SNEGSKA (reference sequence). The CDR3 covers 17 residues. The CDR3: CSASRLGGVRGYNERFF. DNA for the CDR3: TGCAGTGCTTCCCGTCTGGGGGGCGTGAGGGGGTACAATGAGCGGTTCTTC.

Notes on this clonotype: Just one base apart from a much larger clone, this may be a read error. Here the CDR3 omits its conserved ending phenylalanine or tryptophan, so a read error is the likely source. V is TRBV12-3 or TRBV12-4 and J is TRBJ2-3; 9 bases align to TRBD2. V lost 6 bases and J lost 2; bases outside the gene matches: 9. The CDR3 runs 16 residues. The CDR3 DNA follows: TGTGCCAGCAGCCCCATCGAGCGGGGGGTCACAGATACGCAGTATTCT. Encoded protein: CASSPIERGVTDTQYS.

The chain has TRBV4-2 and TRBJ1-4; D gene uncertain. V was clipped by 1 base and J by 5 bases, with 11 bases between them. This CDR3 has 15 amino acids. CDR1 LGHNA and CDR2 YNFKEQ come from the germline V gene. In nucleotides, the CDR3 is TGTGCCAGCAGCCAAGTTGGGTCCCTAAATGAAAAACTGTTTTTT. Translating it yields CASSQVGSLNEKLFF.

As for this clonotype: Because the CDR3 is missing its conserved closing phenylalanine or tryptophan, this is likely a read error. The genes are TRBV28 and TRBJ2-3, with 10 nucleotides matching TRBD1. Per germline, CDR1 MDHEN and CDR2 SYDVKM. J was trimmed by 5 bases and V by 2 bases; bases with no gene match: 4. The CDR3 is made up of 15 amino acids. CDR3 in DNA: TGTGCCAGCAGTTTACGGGGACAGGGGTTAGATACGCAGTATTGT. Amino acid sequence: CASSLRGQGLDTQYC.

The chain employs TRBV7-6 and TRBJ2-7, with D possibly TRBD2 on 6 matching bases. This CDR3 spans 15 amino acids. The V and J ends lost 1 base and 6 bases respectively, with 16 bases between them. Per the germline V gene, CDR1 is SGHVS and CDR2 is FNYEAQ. CDR3 nucleotides: TGTGCCAGCAGCTTAGGCCCAGGAGGGCCGGGCGAGCAGTACTTC. Its protein product is CASSLGPGGPGEQYF.

There are many counts of this clonotype. The rearrangement uses TRBV3-1 and TRBJ1-6; D is ambiguous. CDR3 length: 14 amino acids. CDR1 is LGHDT and CDR2 is YNNKEL in the germline V gene (reference sequence). The V end lost 1 base, the J end lost 9 bases, and 10 bases lay between the germline ends. The CDR3 loop reads CASSQGQRASPLHF. The DNA for the CDR3 is TGTGCCAGCAGCCAAGGCCAGAGAGCTTCACCCCTCCACTTT.

This clonotype was counted between two and nine times. A clone one base away is much larger, so this may be a read error. The gene calls are TRBV20-1 and TRBJ2-3, with D hard to call. The CDR3 spans 12 residues. Germline V gene sequence: CDR1 DFQATT, CDR2 SNEGSKA (reference sequence). CDR3 bases: TGCAGGGCTAGAGTGGGAACAGATACGCAGTATTTT. Its translation is CRARVGTDTQYF.

This clonotype occurred a few times. V usage is TRBV19 and J usage is TRBJ2-7, with TRBD1 matching over 7 bases. J gave up 2 bases and V 10 bases, and 5 bases lay outside the gene matches. CDR1 LNHDA and CDR2 SQIVND come from the germline V gene (reference sequence). The CDR3 consists of 12 residues. The CDR3 spells CATRTGPYEQYF. The DNA for the CDR3 is TGTGCCACCCGGACAGGACCCTACGAGCAGTACTTC. Using reference TRBV19 and TRBJ2-7 for the parts outside the CDR3, the full variable domain is DGGITQSPKYLFRKEGQNVTLSCEQNLNHDAMYWYRQDPGQGLRLIYYSQIVNDFQKGDIAEGYSVSREKKESFPLTVTSAQKNPTAFYLCATRTGPYEQYFGPGTRLTVT.

This clonotype was observed a few times. CDR3 loop: CASSLRPQGASYEQYF. In nucleotides, the CDR3 is TGCGCCAGCAGCTTGCGTCCACAGGGGGCGTCGTACGAGCAGTACTTC. The gene calls are TRBV5-1 and TRBJ2-7; 9 nucleotides match TRBD1. Trimming removed 1 base from V and 4 bases from J; junction bases left unmatched: 9. The CDR3 extends over 16 amino acids. The germline V gene has CDR1 SGHRS and CDR2 YFSETQ.